This T cell receptor (beta chain) was documented in a study of graft-versus-host responses after intestinal transplantation (dated by TCRdb to about 2021). With respect to the entire study: Recipients received multivisceral, liver-intestinal, or isolated intestinal transplants. All recipients received anti-thymocyte globulin induction followed by maintenance tacrolimus and steroids for about three years. Graft-versus-host and host-versus-graft alloreactive T cell clones were tracked in the graft, circulation and bone marrow after intestinal transplantation using bulk TCR-beta CDR3 sequencing. Alloreactive clones were identified by sequencing pre-transplant mixed lymphocyte reaction products and comparing these products with unstimulated pre-transplant donor and recipient T cells. A cohort of about 26 intestinal transplant recipients, including one retransplant, was enrolled, and a few patients lacking pretransplant specimens were excluded. Donor T cell macrochimerism was defined as a peak of at least 4% donor T cells among recipient peripheral blood mononuclear cells. Rather than being sequenced by the commercial service, samples from a few later patients were sequenced in-house on an Illumina MiSeq and processed with MiXCR.

The study at large found these results: In patients with donor T cell macrochimerism, the allografts had high GvH to HvG T cell clonal ratios. GvH clones were detected in recipient bone marrow, and some of these GvH clones were observed earlier in ileal mucosa or blood, consistent with an intestinal mucosal origin. Conclusions were limited by the relatively low number and heterogeneity of intestinal transplant patients. Early after transplant, peak levels of circulating GvH clones were found to be associated with declines in HvG clones.

The intended sense of this specimen's time point label: cells obtained before transplantation from donor or recipient. CD3+CD4+ and CD3+CD8+ populations were FACS-sorted from unstimulated pre-transplant donor and recipient cells taken from spleen or lymph nodes. The germline V gene encodes CDR1 SNHLY and CDR2 FYNNEI. Clipping removes 6 bases from V and 4 bases from J, with 11 as the unmatched junction base count. The cysteine opens and the phenylalanine closes a CDR3 of 16 amino acids. The retained sequence is limited to the CDR3, 48 bases, with the frame set at the first base. The library was made by the immunoSEQ multiplex PCR assay. For most patients, genomic DNA was isolated with the Qiagen DNeasy Blood and Tissue Kit and shipped frozen to Adaptive Biotechnologies for TCR sequencing. High-throughput TCR-beta CDR3 sequencing of genomic DNA from most patients was performed by Adaptive Biotechnologies. From the authors' description of their analysis: Adaptive's ImmunoSEQ software was the source of the TCR sequencing data for about 20 patients, while a few other patients were processed with MiXCR and VDJtools. To correct CD4 versus CD8 sorting errors, sequences present in both subsets at a frequency ratio below 5:1 were removed. CDR3 nucleotide sequences shared between donor and recipient were removed because their origin could not be assigned. Alloreactive clones required at least 2-fold expansion over unstimulated cells and minimum CFSE-low frequency of 0.002% (template counts) or 0.001% (read counts). Clones detected in sequenced pre-transplant spleen, lymph node, or MLR CFSE-low populations of the donor or recipient were defined as mappable. Cumulative frequency of alloreactive clones was calculated as a percentage of all sequences weighted by copy number. TCRdb retrieved this table from immuneACCESS and kept in-frame rearrangements only. Not all clones are present; in checked studies, unresolved V genes account for under half, and no reason is known for the remainder. That table supplies the V and J calls and clone size; D and trimming were determined from the DNA. Present in this sample are tens of thousands of clones, nearly 85% of which were seen just once. Less than 0.45% of the sample is held by the ten biggest clonotypes.

As for this clone: It lacks a known antigen. Per-base quality was not reported, and no clone a single base away is much larger than it.

The sequence links TRBV2 to TRBJ2-3; TRBD2 lines up with 9 middle nucleotides. The TCR originated in a human donor who was the organ donor for an intestinal transplant. Sequenced here: unstimulated CD4+ T cells sorted from spleen or lymph node cells, sampled before transplant. The CDR3 here reads CASSMGLTSGADTQYF. The DNA sequence is TGTGCCAGCAGCATGGGGTTGACTAGCGGAGCAGATACGCAGTATTTT.